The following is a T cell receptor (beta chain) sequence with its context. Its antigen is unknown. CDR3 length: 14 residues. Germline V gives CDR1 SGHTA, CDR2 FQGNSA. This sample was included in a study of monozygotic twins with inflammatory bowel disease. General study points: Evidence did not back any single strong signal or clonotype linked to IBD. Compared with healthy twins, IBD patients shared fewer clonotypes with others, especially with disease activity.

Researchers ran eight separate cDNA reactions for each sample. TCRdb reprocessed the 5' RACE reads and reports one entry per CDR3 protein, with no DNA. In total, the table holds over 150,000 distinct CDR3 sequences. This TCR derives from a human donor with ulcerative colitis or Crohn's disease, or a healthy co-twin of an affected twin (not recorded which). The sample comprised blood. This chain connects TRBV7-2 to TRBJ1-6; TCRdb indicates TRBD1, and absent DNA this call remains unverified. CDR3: CASSLGQGSSPLHF.